The 10 T cell receptor beta chains in this list originate from one sample, sequenced in a study of cytomegalovirus exposure and HLA in healthy donors. Vbeta (60) and Jbeta (13) primers were used in the PCR. Data came from immunoSEQ multiplex PCR; TCRdb stores just in-frame clones and leaves some out. The sample has about 200,000 clones, 79% seen once. The sequenced sample consisted of PBMCs. The source of these receptors is a girl aged 10 to 17 in good health and CMV-seropositive.

The chain links TRBV7-2 to TRBJ2-7; TRBD2 aligns across 13 bases. Per germline, CDR1 SGHTA and CDR2 FQGNSA. The junction had 3 bases not matched to a gene; V was cut back by 5 bases and J by 5 bases. This CDR3 has 14 amino acids. The CDR3 sequence: CASSTGLAGDEQYF. The CDR3 DNA is TGTGCCAGCAGCACCGGACTAGCGGGGGACGAGCAGTACTTC.

This clone was counted once. The V and J genes are TRBV27 and TRBJ1-2; D may be TRBD1 (5 bases). V was shortened by 3 bases and J by 6 bases, with 11 bases between the two germline ends. The length of the CDR3 is 13 residues. Germline CDR1 MNHEY, CDR2 SMNVEV (reference sequence). CDR3 DNA sequence: TGTGCCAGCAGTTTGCTGTCAGGGAATGGCTACACCTTC. It is translated as CASSLLSGNGYTF.

This clone was found a few times. For the CDR3, the DNA is TGCGCCAGCAGCCAAGGCGTGGGAGGGGGGACAGGCTATTTCTCTGGAAACACCATATATTTT. Protein product: CASSQGVGGGTGYFSGNTIYF. V gene TRBV4-3 combines with J gene TRBJ1-3; 8 positions match TRBD1. The CDR3 runs 21 residues. Trimming at V came to 1 base and at J to 0 bases, leaving 17 bases not matched to a gene. Germline lookup yields CDR1 LGHNA and CDR2 YSLEER.

This rearrangement joins TRBV19 to TRBJ1-6; 9 bases align to TRBD1. V shed 7 bases, J shed 6 bases, and the junction held 13 bases outside the gene matches. Germline V gene data show CDR1 as LNHDA and CDR2 as SQIVND (reference sequence). This CDR3 is 17 amino acids long. CDR3 coding DNA: TGTGCCAGTACCACGTCCCACGGGACAGGGATTAATTCACCCCTCCACTTT. It codes for CASTTSHGTGINSPLHF.

The J gene is TRBJ2-5, the V gene TRBV7-6; 7 nucleotides match TRBD2. Germline V lookup: CDR1 SGHVS, CDR2 FNYEAQ. V lost 1 base to trimming and J lost 7 bases; unmatched junction nucleotides: 21. The CDR3 runs to 19 residues. The CDR3 DNA is TGTGCCAGCAGCTTAGGGCGGGAGAACCTTCGGGCAATGTTAGGGACCCAGTACTTC. This codes for CASSLGRENLRAMLGTQYF.

This chain joins TRBV7-9 and TRBJ2-3; 10 nucleotides agree with TRBD1. This CDR3 is 16 amino acids long. V gave up 1 base and J gave up 1 base; unmatched junction bases: 2. Looked up from germline, CDR1 is SEHNR and CDR2 is FQNEAQ (reference sequence). CDR3 nucleotide sequence: TGTGCCAGCAGCTTAGAAGGACAGGGGGGCACAGATACGCAGTATTTT. Its translation: CASSLEGQGGTDTQYF. The entire variable domain, with the rest obtained from reference TRBV7-9 and TRBJ2-3, is as follows: DTGVSQNPRHKITKRGQNVTFRCDPISEHNRLYWYRQTLGQGPEFLTYFQNEAQLEKSRLLSDRFSAERPKGSFSTLEIQRTEQGDSAMYLCASSLEGQGGTDTQYFGPGTRLTVL.

As to this clone: The same CDR3 also results from other DNA sequences found in this sample. This chain links TRBV18 with TRBJ1-2, with TRBD1 matching over 7 bases. The CDR3 sequence is 13 residues long. V lost 2 bases to trimming and J lost 3 bases; unmatched junction nucleotides: 0. From germline, CDR1 is KGHSH and CDR2 LQKENI. CDR3: CASSPGTDYGYTF. CDR3 in DNA: TGTGCCAGCTCACCAGGGACAGACTATGGCTACACCTTC. Filled out from reference TRBV18 and TRBJ1-2, the complete variable domain reads NAGVMQNPRHLVRRRGQEARLRCSPMKGHSHVYWYRQLPEEGLKFMVYLQKENIIDESGMPKERFSAEFPKEGPSILRIQQVVRGDSAAYFCASSPGTDYGYTFGSGTRLTVV.

The rearrangement uses TRBV7-2 and TRBJ1-1; D perhaps matches TRBD1 (5 bases). The CDR3 length is 16 residues. CDR1 and CDR2 from the germline V gene are SGHTA and FQGNSA. Deletions cut 7 bases from V and 0 bases from J, with 18 bases between. CDR3 sequence reads: CASTQRPGQLNTEAFF. CDR3 DNA: TGTGCCAGCACTCAACGTCCAGGACAACTGAACACTGAAGCTTTCTTT. The complete variable domain, with remaining parts taken from reference TRBV7-2 and TRBJ1-1, reads GAGVSQSPSNKVTEKGKDVELRCDPISGHTALYWYRQSLGQGLEFLIYFQGNSAPDKSGLPSDRFSAERTGGSVSTLTIQRTQQEDSAVYLCASTQRPGQLNTEAFFGQGTRLTVV.

The CDR3, as DNA: TGTGCCAGCAGTGATACAGGGGCGATGTCTGGAAACACCATATATTTT. Encoded protein: CASSDTGAMSGNTIYF. This rearrangement joins TRBV2 to TRBJ1-3, with 7 bases fitting TRBD1. Trimming cost V 3 bases and J 1 base; bases outside gene matches: 6. CDR1 is SNHLY, CDR2 FYNNEI, per germline. CDR3 length equals 16 residues.

The CDR3 protein is CASSSGTTNTGELFF. In nucleotides, the CDR3 is TGTGCCAGCAGTTCCGGGACAACGAACACCGGGGAGCTGTTTTTT. This sequence joins TRBV25-1 and TRBJ2-2; TRBD1 might be the D (6 bases). The CDR3 runs 15 residues. The V gene lost 5 bases and the J gene lost 0 bases, with 10 bases spanning the gap. Germline V gene lookup returns CDR1 MGHDK and CDR2 SYGVNS.